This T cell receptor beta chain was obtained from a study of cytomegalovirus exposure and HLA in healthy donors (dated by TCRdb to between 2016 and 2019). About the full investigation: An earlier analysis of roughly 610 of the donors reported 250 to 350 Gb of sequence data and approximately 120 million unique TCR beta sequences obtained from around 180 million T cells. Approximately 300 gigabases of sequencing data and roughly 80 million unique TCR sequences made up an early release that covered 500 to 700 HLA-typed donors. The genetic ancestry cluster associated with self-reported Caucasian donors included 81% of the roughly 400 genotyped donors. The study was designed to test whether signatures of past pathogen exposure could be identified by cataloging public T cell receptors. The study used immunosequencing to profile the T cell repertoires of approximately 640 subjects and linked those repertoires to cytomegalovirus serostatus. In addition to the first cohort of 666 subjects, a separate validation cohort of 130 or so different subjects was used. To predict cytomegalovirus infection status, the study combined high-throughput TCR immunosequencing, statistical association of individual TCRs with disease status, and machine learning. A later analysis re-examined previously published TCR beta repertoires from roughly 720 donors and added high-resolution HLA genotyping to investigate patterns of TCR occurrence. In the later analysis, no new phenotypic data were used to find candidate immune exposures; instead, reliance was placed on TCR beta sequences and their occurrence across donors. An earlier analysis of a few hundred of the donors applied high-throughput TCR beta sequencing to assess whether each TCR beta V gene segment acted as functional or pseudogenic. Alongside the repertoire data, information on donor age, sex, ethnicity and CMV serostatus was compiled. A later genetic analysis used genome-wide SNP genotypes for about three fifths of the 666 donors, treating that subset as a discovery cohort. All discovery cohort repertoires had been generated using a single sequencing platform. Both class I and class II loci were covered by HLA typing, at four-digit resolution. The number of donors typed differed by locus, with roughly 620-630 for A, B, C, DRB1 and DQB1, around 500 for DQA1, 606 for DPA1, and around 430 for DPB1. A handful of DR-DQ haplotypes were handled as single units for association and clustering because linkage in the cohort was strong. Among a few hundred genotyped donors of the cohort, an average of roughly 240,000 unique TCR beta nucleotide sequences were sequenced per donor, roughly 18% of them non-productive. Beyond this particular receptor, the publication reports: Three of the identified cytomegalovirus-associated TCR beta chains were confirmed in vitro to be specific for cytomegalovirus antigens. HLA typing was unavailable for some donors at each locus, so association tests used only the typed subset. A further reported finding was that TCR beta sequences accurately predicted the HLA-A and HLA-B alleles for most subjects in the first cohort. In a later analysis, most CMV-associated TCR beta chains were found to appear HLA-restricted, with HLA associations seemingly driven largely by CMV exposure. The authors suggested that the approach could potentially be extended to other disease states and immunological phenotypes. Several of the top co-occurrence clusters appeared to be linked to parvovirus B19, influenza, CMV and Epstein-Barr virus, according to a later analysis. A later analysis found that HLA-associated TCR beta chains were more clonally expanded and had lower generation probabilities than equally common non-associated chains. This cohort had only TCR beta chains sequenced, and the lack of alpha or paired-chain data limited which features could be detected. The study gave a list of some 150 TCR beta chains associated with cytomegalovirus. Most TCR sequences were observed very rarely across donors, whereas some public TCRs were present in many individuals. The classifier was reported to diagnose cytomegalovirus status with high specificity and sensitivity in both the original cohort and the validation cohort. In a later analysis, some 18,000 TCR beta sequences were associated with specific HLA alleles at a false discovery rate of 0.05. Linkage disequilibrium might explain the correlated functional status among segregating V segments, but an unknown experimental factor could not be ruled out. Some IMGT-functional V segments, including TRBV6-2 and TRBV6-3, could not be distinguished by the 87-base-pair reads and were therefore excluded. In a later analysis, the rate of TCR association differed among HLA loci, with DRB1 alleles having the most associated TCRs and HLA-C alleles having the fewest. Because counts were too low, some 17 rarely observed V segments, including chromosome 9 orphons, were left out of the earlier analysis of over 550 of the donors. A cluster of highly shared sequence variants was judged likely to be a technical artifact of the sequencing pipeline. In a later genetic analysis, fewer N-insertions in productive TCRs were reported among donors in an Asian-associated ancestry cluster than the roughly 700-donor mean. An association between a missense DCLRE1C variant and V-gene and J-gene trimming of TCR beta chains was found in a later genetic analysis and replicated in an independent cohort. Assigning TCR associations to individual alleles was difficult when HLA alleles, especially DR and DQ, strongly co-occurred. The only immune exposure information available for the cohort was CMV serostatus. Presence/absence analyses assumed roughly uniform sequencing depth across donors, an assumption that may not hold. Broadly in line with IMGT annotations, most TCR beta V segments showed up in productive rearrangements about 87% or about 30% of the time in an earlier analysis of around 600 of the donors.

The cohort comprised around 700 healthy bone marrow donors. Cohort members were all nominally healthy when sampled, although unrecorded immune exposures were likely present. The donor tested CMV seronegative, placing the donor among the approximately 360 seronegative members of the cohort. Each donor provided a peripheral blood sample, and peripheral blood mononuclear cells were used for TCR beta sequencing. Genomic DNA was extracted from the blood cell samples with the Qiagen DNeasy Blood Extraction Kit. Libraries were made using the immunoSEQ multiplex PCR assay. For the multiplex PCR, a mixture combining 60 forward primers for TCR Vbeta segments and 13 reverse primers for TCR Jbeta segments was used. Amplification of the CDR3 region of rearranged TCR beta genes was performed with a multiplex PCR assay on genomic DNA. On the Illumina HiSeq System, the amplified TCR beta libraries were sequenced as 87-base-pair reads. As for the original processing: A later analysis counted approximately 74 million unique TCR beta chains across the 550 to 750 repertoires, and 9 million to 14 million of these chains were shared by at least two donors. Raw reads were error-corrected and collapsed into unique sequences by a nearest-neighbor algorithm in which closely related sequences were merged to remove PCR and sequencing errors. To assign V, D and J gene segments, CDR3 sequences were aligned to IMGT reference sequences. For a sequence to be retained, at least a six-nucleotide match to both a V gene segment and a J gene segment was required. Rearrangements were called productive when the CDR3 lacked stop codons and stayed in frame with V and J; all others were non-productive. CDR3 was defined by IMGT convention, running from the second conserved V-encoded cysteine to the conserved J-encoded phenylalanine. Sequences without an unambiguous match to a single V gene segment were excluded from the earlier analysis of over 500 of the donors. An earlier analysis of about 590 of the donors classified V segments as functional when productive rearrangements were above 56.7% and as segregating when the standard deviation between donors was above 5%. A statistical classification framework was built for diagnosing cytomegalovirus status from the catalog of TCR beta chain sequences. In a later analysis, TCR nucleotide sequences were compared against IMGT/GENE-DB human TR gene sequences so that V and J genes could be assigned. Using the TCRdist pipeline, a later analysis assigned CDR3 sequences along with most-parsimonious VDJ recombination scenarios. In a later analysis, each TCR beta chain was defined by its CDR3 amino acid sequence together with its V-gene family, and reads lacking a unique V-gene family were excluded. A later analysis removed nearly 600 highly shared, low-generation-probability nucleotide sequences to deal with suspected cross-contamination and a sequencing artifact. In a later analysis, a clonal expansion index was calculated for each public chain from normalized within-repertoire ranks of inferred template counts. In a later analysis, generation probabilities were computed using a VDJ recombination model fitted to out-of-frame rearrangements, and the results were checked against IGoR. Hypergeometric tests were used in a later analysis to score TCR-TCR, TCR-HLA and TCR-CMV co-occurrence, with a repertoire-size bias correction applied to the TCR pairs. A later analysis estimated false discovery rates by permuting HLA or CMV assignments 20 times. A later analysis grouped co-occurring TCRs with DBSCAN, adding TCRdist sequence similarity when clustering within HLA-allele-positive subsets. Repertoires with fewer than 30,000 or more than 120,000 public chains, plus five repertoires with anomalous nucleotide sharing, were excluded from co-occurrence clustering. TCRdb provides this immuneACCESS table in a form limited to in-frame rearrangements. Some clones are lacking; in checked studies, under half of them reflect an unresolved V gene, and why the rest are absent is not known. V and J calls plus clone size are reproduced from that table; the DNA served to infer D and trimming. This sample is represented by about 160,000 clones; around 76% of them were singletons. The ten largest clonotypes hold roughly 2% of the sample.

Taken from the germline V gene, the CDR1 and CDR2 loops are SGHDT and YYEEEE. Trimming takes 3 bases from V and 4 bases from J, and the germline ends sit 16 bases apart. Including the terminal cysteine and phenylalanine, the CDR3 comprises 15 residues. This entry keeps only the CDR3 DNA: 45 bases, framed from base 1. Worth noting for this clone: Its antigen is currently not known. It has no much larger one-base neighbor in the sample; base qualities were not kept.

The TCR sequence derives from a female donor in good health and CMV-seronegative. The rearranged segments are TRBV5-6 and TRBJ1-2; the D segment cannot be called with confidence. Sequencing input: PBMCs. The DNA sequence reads TGTGCCAGCAGCTCCATCTACAGCGGGTTCTATGGCTACACCTTC. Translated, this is CASSSIYSGFYGYTF. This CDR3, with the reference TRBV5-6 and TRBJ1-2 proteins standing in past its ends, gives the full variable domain DAGVTQSPTHLIKTRGQQVTLRCSPKSGHDTVSWYQQALGQGPQFIFQYYEEEERQRGNFPDRFSGHQFPNYSSELNVNALLLGDSALYLCASSSIYSGFYGYTFGSGTRLTVV.